Detailed here is one T cell receptor beta chain. These data belong to a study of control samples from healthy donors and cancer patients. Trimming took 3 bases from V and 6 from J; bases not matched to a gene: 8. The V gene's germline CDR1 is MNHNY and CDR2 SVGAGI (reference sequence). This CDR3 comprises 15 residues. The assay was immunoSEQ multiplex PCR, and TCRdb's table has in-frame clones only and misses some. The data show about 270,000 clones, 82% seen once. What was sequenced was PBMCs. The chain couples TRBV6-6 to TRBJ2-3; 8 bases are a match to TRBD2. The receptor was isolated from a woman aged 55 to 70 with lung cancer. The CDR3 DNA follows: TGTGCCAGCAGTTATCTCGGGACTAGGTACGATACGCAGTATTTT. Translation: CASSYLGTRYDTQYF.